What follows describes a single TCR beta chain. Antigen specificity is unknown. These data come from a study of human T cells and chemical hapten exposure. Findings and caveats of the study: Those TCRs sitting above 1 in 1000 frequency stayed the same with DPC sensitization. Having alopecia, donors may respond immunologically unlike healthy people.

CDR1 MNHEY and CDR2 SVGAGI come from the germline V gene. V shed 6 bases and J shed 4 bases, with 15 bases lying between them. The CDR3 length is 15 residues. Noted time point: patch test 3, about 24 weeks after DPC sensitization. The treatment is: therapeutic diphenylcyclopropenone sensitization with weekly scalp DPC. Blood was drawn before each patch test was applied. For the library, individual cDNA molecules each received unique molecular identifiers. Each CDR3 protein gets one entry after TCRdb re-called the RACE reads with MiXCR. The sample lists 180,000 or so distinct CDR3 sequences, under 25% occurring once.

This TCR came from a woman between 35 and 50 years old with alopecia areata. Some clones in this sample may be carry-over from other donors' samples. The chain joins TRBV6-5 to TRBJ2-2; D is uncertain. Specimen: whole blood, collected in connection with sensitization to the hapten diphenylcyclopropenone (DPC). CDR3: CASSPGLWTTGELFF. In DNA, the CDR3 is TGTGCCAGCAGCCCAGGATTGTGGACCACCGGGGAGCTGTTTTTT.